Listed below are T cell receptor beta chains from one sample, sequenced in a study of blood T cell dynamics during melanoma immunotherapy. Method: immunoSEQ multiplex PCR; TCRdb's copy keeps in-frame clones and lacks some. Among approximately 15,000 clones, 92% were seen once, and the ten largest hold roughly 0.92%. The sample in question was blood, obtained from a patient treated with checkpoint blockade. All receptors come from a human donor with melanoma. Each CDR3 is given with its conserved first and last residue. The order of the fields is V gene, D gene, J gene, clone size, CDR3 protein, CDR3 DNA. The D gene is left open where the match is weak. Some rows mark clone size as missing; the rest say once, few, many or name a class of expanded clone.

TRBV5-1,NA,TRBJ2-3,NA,CASSLNRDQGDTQYF,TGCGCCAGCAGCTTGAATCGGGACCAGGGGGATACGCAGTATTTT
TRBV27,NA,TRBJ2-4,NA,CASSHKNARNIQYF,TGTGCCAGCAGTCATAAGAACGCACGGAACATTCAGTACTTC
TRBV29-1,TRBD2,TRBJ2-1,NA,CSVYPSGPHNEQFF,TGCAGCGTTTACCCTAGCGGCCCTCACAATGAGCAGTTCTTC
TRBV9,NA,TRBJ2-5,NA,CASSVEVGQETQYF,TGTGCCAGCAGCGTAGAGGTGGGACAAGAGACCCAGTACTTC
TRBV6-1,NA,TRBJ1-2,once,CASSEAAFGGHYTF,TGTGCCAGCAGTGAAGCGGCCTTTGGTGGGCACTACACCTTC
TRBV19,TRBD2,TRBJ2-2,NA,CASSNAGTSGITGELFF,TGTGCCAGTAGTAACGCGGGGACTAGCGGGATCACCGGGGAGCTGTTTTTT
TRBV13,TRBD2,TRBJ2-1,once,CASSPPLWGAGAAGEQFF,TGTGCCAGCAGCCCCCCTCTGTGGGGAGCGGGGGCAGCAGGTGAGCAGTTCTTC
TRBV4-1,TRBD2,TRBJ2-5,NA,CASSQVLAGVETQYF,TGCGCCAGCAGCCAAGTCCTAGCGGGAGTGGAGACCCAGTACTTC
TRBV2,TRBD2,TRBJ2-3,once,CASGGLYTDTQYF,TGTGCCAGCGGGGGACTATACACAGATACGCAGTATTTT
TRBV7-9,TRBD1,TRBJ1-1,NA,CASSSPLQGLNTEAFF,TGTGCCAGCAGTTCCCCACTACAGGGGTTGAACACTGAAGCTTTCTTT
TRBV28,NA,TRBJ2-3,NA,CASSLIFAPTDTQYF,TGTGCCAGCAGTTTAATTTTTGCCCCCACAGATACGCAGTATTTT
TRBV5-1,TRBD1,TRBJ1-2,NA,CASSSMTGPQEGYTF,TGCGCCAGCAGCTCCATGACAGGGCCACAAGAGGGCTACACCTTC